The clone carrying this T cell receptor beta chain was recorded at least ten times. Its specificity is not known. These data belong to a study of metastatic and nonmetastatic thyroid tumors. Whole-study context: Repertoire comparison spanned blood and tumor or nodule tissue of malignant and benign thyroid patients. Findings of the study overall: Reportedly, malignant thyroid tumors had significantly higher TCR beta diversity than benign nodules, in blood and tumor.

The germline V gene encodes CDR1 SNHLY and CDR2 FYNNEI. The CDR3 is 13 amino acids. V lost 6 bases and J lost 7; bases outside the gene matches: 9. Authors' processing steps: CDR3 differences across clinicopathological groups were used to build a distant-metastasis classifier for papillary thyroid cancer. TCRdb reprocessed the PCR reads via MiXCR. TCRdb's processing, not the authors', yielded these V and J calls. This sample carries approximately 21,000 clones, around 16% of them seen once, and the ten largest clones take over 20%. Treatment of any kind had been given to no patient before thyroid surgery.

Source material: blood. The TCR comes from a male donor with papillary thyroid cancer or a benign thyroid nodule (not recorded which). Some clones in this sample may be carry-over from other donors' samples. The rearrangement joins TRBV2 to TRBJ2-7, with 7 bases fitting TRBD2. In nucleotides, the CDR3 is TGTGCCAGCAGAAGGGACTACGATAGGGAGCAGTACTTC. Translating it yields CASRRDYDREQYF.